This T cell receptor beta chain came from a study of T cells in Graves' hyperthyroidism and ophthalmopathy. The investigators amplified TCR beta CDR3 regions from RNA transcripts. An initial round of RT-PCR targeting the TCR CDR3 relied on the HTBI primer set. TCRdb re-called the multiplex PCR reads through MiXCR, storing one row per CDR3 protein. The sample includes over 650,000 distinct CDR3 sequences, 45% seen only once; the top ten take less than 9%. Material for sequencing was peripheral blood or thyroid tissue (not recorded which). This receptor was obtained from an adult man with Graves' disease, either hyperthyroidism or ophthalmopathy (not recorded which).

The CDR3 sequence: CSAGLAGVYEQYF. The DNA of the CDR3 is TGCAGTGCTGGACTAGCGGGGGTCTACGAGCAGTACTTC. The chain uses TRBV20-1 and TRBJ2-7; 13 nucleotides match TRBD2. V was pared by 5 bases and J by 3 bases, with 1 base of the junction left unmatched. The germline gives CDR1 DFQATT, CDR2 SNEGSKA (reference sequence). This CDR3 has 13 amino acids.